These 10 T cell receptor beta chains were sequenced from one sample in a study of blood T cell repertoires in COVID-19. Some clones are missing from TCRdb's copy, which holds only in-frame ones; the method was immunoSEQ multiplex PCR. The repertoire holds around 61,000 clones, with roughly 81% as singletons. The specimen was peripheral blood. Source of these receptors: a man older than 75 with acute or convalescent COVID-19.

The J gene is TRBJ1-5, the V gene TRBV6-1; TRBD1 aligns across 9 bases. Trimming cost V 3 bases and J 7 bases; bases outside gene matches: 4. The germline CDR1 and CDR2 sequences are MNHNS and SASEGT. The length of the CDR3 is 14 residues. CDR3 sequence reads: CASSEGQGEQPQHF. In DNA form, the CDR3 reads TGTGCCAGCAGTGAGGGACAGGGCGAACAGCCCCAGCATTTT.

This chain links TRBV6-5 with TRBJ1-3, with D perhaps matching TRBD1 (5 bases). Trimming pared 6 bases from V and 0 bases from J, leaving 9 bases between. Germline V gene data show CDR1 as MNHEY and CDR2 as SVGAGI. The CDR3 loop spans 14 amino acids. The CDR3 protein is CASRMDTSGNTIYF. In DNA, the CDR3 is TGTGCCAGCAGAATGGACACCTCTGGAAACACCATATATTTT.

This chain uses TRBV7-3 with TRBJ1-2; no definite D call. The V gene lost 0 bases and the J gene lost 6 bases, with 11 bases spanning the gap. The CDR3 extends over 14 amino acids. The germline CDR1 and CDR2 sequences are SGHTA and FQGTGA. The CDR3 nucleotides read TGTGCCAGCAGCTTAACACCGGCGCGGGATGGCTACACCTTC. Protein sequence: CASSLTPARDGYTF.

This clone has ten or more counts. The V call is TRBV7-9, the J call TRBJ2-7; tentative D call: TRBD2 (5 bases). The germline CDR1 and CDR2 sequences are SEHNR and FQNEAQ (reference sequence). Trimming removed 4 bases from V and 4 bases from J, with 11 bases in between. CDR3 length equals 13 residues. CDR3 bases: TGTGCCAGCAGCTCCGGACGGGGATACGAGCAGTACTTC. It is translated as CASSSGRGYEQYF.

The genes are TRBV18 and TRBJ1-1; 7 bases are shared with TRBD1. The CDR3 extends over 13 amino acids. V was pared by 4 bases and J by 7 bases, with 6 bases of the junction left unmatched. Germline lookup yields CDR1 KGHSH and CDR2 LQKENI. CDR3 sequence: CASSLIGGDEAFF. DNA for the CDR3: TGTGCCAGCTCACTTATAGGGGGCGATGAAGCTTTCTTT. Complete variable domain (other parts from reference TRBV18 and TRBJ1-1): NAGVMQNPRHLVRRRGQEARLRCSPMKGHSHVYWYRQLPEEGLKFMVYLQKENIIDESGMPKERFSAEFPKEGPSILRIQQVVRGDSAAYFCASSLIGGDEAFFGQGTRLTVV.

The V and J genes are TRBV7-8 and TRBJ1-2, with 8 nucleotides matching TRBD1. Germline V gives CDR1 SGHVS, CDR2 FQNEAQ. The trim removed 2 bases at V and 2 bases at J, leaving 4 bases unmatched. This CDR3 is 15 amino acids long. The CDR3, as DNA: TGTGCCAGCAGCTTAAGGACAGGGAGGAACTATGGCTACACCTTC. Encoded protein: CASSLRTGRNYGYTF.

This rearrangement joins TRBV6-2 or TRBV6-3 to TRBJ2-2, with 8 bases aligning to TRBD2. The V gene end was trimmed by 2 bases and the J gene end by 1 base; junction bases not matched to a gene: 3. Germline values: CDR1 MNHEY, CDR2 SVGEGT. The CDR3 has 16 amino acids. In DNA, the CDR3 is TGTGCCAGCAGTTACCCTCTAGCGGGGAACACCGGGGAGCTGTTTTTT. Encoded protein: CASSYPLAGNTGELFF.

The rearrangement joins TRBV7-3 to TRBJ2-1; perhaps TRBD1 as D (6 bases). The germline gives CDR1 SGHTA, CDR2 FQGTGA. V was trimmed by 0 bases and J by 0 bases, leaving 9 bases between them. The CDR3 is 16 amino acids. The CDR3 DNA is TGTGCCAGCAGCTTAACAGGGGGAAGCTCCTACAATGAGCAGTTCTTC. It yields the protein CASSLTGGSSYNEQFF.

The V gene is TRBV20-1, the J gene TRBJ1-2; TRBD1 matches 7 bases. The CDR3 length is 14 residues. V lost 3 bases to trimming and J lost 6 bases; unmatched junction nucleotides: 10. Germline CDR1 is DFQATT and CDR2 is SNEGSKA (reference sequence). The CDR3 DNA is TGCAGTGCTAGTATCCTAAGGGGGCGGCATGGCTACACCTTC. Amino acid sequence: CSASILRGRHGYTF.

This chain connects TRBV5-4 to TRBJ1-1; no reliable D call. The V end lost 5 bases, the J end lost 1 base, and 9 bases lay between the germline ends. Germline V gives CDR1 SGHNT, CDR2 YYREEE (reference sequence). This CDR3 has 13 amino acids. The CDR3 coding sequence is TGTGCCAGCAGTTCTACAGAGAACACTGAAGCTTTCTTT. It translates to CASSSTENTEAFF.